Below, 22 T cell receptor beta chains from the same sample are listed, as sequenced in a study of naive CD8 T cells in extremely preterm neonates (dated by TCRdb to about 2017). Preparation of the library involved the immunoSEQ multiplex PCR assay. Entries here come from immuneACCESS through TCRdb and include only in-frame sequences with V and J called. Some clones fail to appear in such tables; in the studies checked, an unresolved V gene covers under half of the shortfall, and the cause of the remainder is unknown. The sample table contains under 7,000 clones; only one count was recorded for 95% to 99% of them. 0.4% of the sample is in the top ten clones. Five or six elective full-term cesarean deliveries at roughly 36-42 weeks of gestation, with no labor and no rupture of membranes, were the source of the term cord blood. The sample comprised naive CD8+ T cells from cord blood. These receptors were taken from a newborn in good health.

The chain recombines TRBV5-4 with TRBJ2-1; 16 nucleotides agree with TRBD2. Germline CDR1 is SGHNT and CDR2 is YYREEE (reference sequence). V gave up 5 bases and J gave up 8 bases; unmatched junction bases: 7. The CDR3 runs 16 residues. The CDR3 sequence: CASRGLAGGPRDEQFF. The DNA of the CDR3 is TGTGCCAGCAGGGGACTAGCGGGAGGGCCGCGTGATGAGCAGTTCTTC.

The rearrangement uses TRBV5-5 and TRBJ2-3; 9 bases line up with TRBD2. The CDR3 length is 15 residues. After removal of 2 bases from V and 3 bases from J, the junction contained 4 bases not matched to a gene. Germline V gene lookup returns CDR1 SGHKS and CDR2 YYEKEE (reference sequence). The CDR3 nucleotides read TGTGCCAGCAGCTTTGCGGGGGGGCGGACAGATACGCAGTATTTT. Translating it yields CASSFAGGRTDTQYF.

The chain has TRBV23-1 and TRBJ2-7, with D possibly being TRBD2 (5 bases). TRBV23-1 is an open reading frame whose function is uncertain. CDR3 length equals 13 residues. V lost 2 bases, J lost 7 bases, and 12 bases lay in between. For the CDR3, the DNA is TGCGCCAGCAGTCAAGAGGCGGGCCGTGAGCAGTACTTC. As protein: CASSQEAGREQYF.

The chain is built from TRBV7-6 and TRBJ2-1; 11 nucleotides line up with TRBD2. The CDR3 extends over 18 amino acids. Germline CDR1 is SGHVS and CDR2 is FNYEAQ. The J segment lost 2 bases and the V segment lost 0 bases, leaving 6 bases of the junction unmatched. CDR3 nucleotides: TGTGCCAGCAGCTTAGCTCTAGCGGGGGGACTGACCTACAATGAGCAGTTCTTC. Protein sequence: CASSLALAGGLTYNEQFF.

This chain connects TRBV10-3 to TRBJ2-2; D not resolved. Germline V lookup: CDR1 ENHRY, CDR2 SYGVKD. CDR3 length equals 13 residues. The germline V and J ends were trimmed by 8 bases and 2 bases, with 9 bases remaining between them. The CDR3 sequence: CAIETKNTGELFF. CDR3 sequence (DNA): TGTGCCATCGAGACAAAAAACACCGGGGAGCTGTTTTTT.

The rearrangement uses TRBV27 and TRBJ2-3, with a possible D match to TRBD1 (6 bases). Germline V CDR1 and CDR2: MNHEY, SMNVEV (reference sequence). This CDR3 spans 16 amino acids. The V end was cut by 3 bases, the J end by 0 bases, with 13 bases between. In nucleotides, the CDR3 is TGTGCCAGCAGTTTCTCGGACAGTTTTAGCACAGATACGCAGTATTTT. Amino acid sequence: CASSFSDSFSTDTQYF.

V usage is TRBV4-1 and J usage is TRBJ2-7, with a weak D call TRBD2 (6 bases). Germline assignment: CDR1 MGHRA and CDR2 YSYEKL. CDR3 length equals 14 residues. V was pared by 4 bases and J by 0 bases, with 10 bases between. The CDR3 DNA is TGCGCCAGCAGCCCCCTCGGGAGCTCCTACGAGCAGTACTTC. Its translation: CASSPLGSSYEQYF.

The chain has TRBV19 and TRBJ2-3; D gene unclear. The CDR3 spans 14 residues. The germline gives CDR1 LNHDA, CDR2 SQIVND (reference sequence). Trimming shortened V by 3 bases and J by 3 bases, and 10 bases separated the two germline ends. The CDR3 sequence is CASSMIGLTDTQYF. CDR3 DNA sequence: TGTGCCAGTAGTATGATTGGGCTTACAGATACGCAGTATTTT.

The genes are TRBV7-3 and TRBJ2-1; 7 bases agree with TRBD1. Germline V gene lookup returns CDR1 SGHTA and CDR2 FQGTGA. V trimming: 5 bases; J trimming: 6 bases; junction bases outside the gene matches: 7. The CDR3 is 14 residues long. The CDR3 region has the DNA TGTGCCAGCAGCCCAGGGGGAGCTCTCAATGAGCAGTTCTTC. Protein product: CASSPGGALNEQFF.

The rearrangement uses TRBV19 and TRBJ1-1; D gene unclear. Germline V gene sequence: CDR1 LNHDA, CDR2 SQIVND (reference sequence). This CDR3 is built from 14 residues. V was trimmed by 1 base and J by 2 bases, leaving 8 bases between them. CDR3 region: CASSIVAANTEAFF. DNA of the CDR3: TGTGCCAGTAGTATAGTAGCAGCAAACACTGAAGCTTTCTTT.

The chain has TRBV27 and TRBJ2-1; TRBD1 matches at 10 bases. V shed 4 bases, J shed 4 bases, and the junction held 1 base outside the gene matches. Germline V gene lookup returns CDR1 MNHEY and CDR2 SMNVEV (reference sequence). The CDR3 runs to 14 residues. The CDR3 region is CASSWGQGYNEQFF. DNA for the CDR3: TGTGCCAGCAGTTGGGGACAGGGGTACAATGAGCAGTTCTTC.

The gene calls are TRBV7-3 and TRBJ2-2, with 7 nucleotides matching TRBD2. J lost 0 bases, V lost 3 bases, and 4 bases had no gene match. Germline values: CDR1 SGHTA, CDR2 FQGTGA. The CDR3 spans 16 residues. In nucleotides, the CDR3 is TGTGCCAGCAGCTTGGGGGGGAGATCGAACACCGGGGAGCTGTTTTTT. Translating gives CASSLGGRSNTGELFF.

This rearrangement joins TRBV5-4 to TRBJ1-1; D is unclear. CDR1 and CDR2 (germline): SGHNT, YYREEE (reference sequence). This CDR3 has 13 amino acids. V shed 1 base and J shed 3 bases, with 7 bases lying between them. As DNA, the CDR3 is TGTGCCAGCAGCTTGCAGGTGGACACTGAAGCTTTCTTT. Protein sequence: CASSLQVDTEAFF.

This clone has a single count. The J gene is TRBJ2-1, the V gene TRBV5-1; 12 bases agree with TRBD2. The CDR3 sequence is 15 residues long. Germline V lookup: CDR1 SGHRS, CDR2 YFSETQ. After removal of 3 bases from V and 4 bases from J, the junction contained 2 bases not matched to a gene. CDR3 sequence (DNA): TGCGCCAGCAGCTACGGGACTAGCGGGTACAATGAGCAGTTCTTC. Its protein is CASSYGTSGYNEQFF. Using reference TRBV5-1 and TRBJ2-1 for the parts outside the CDR3, the full variable domain is KAGVTQTPRYLIKTRGQQVTLSCSPISGHRSVSWYQQTPGQGLQFLFEYFSETQRNKGNFPGRFSGRQFSNSRSEMNVSTLELGDSALYLCASSYGTSGYNEQFFGPGTRLTVL.

The V gene is TRBV28, the J gene TRBJ2-5; TRBD2 agrees at 8 bases. The J call is doubtful: the DNA matches TRBJ2-7 better. CDR1 and CDR2 (germline): MDHEN, SYDVKM. CDR3 length: 15 amino acids. CDR3 sequence (DNA): TGTGCCAGCAGTTTAACCAGCGGGGGAACCTACGAGCAGTACTTC. Its protein product is CASSLTSGGTYEQYF.

The V gene is TRBV9, the J gene TRBJ1-5; 7 bases fit TRBD1. The junction had 4 bases not matched to a gene; V was cut back by 1 base and J by 6 bases. Germline lookup yields CDR1 SGDLS and CDR2 YYNGEE. The CDR3 is 14 residues long. CDR3 loop: CASSVTGDPQPQHF. The DNA for the CDR3 is TGTGCCAGCAGCGTAACAGGGGATCCTCAGCCCCAGCATTTT.

The chain recombines TRBV11-3 with TRBJ1-2, with D perhaps TRBD1 (5 bases). The V end lost 1 base, the J end lost 1 base, and 13 bases lay between the germline ends. The germline CDR1 and CDR2 sequences are SGHNT and YENEEA. CDR3 length: 16 amino acids. For the CDR3, the DNA is TGTGCCAGCAGCTTAGCTCGGACAACGCTTAACTATGGCTACACCTTC. It encodes CASSLARTTLNYGYTF.

The chain couples TRBV6-1 to TRBJ2-7, with 8 positions matching TRBD2. V gave up 4 bases and J gave up 0 bases; unmatched junction bases: 2. The CDR3 length is 14 residues. CDR1 and CDR2 (germline): MNHNS, SASEGT. CDR3 amino acids: CASSGSGSSYEQYF. CDR3 coding DNA: TGTGCCAGCAGTGGAAGCGGGAGCTCCTACGAGCAGTACTTC.

The chain is built from TRBV29-1 and TRBJ2-7, with TRBD1 as a possible D gene (5 bases). The germline V gene encodes CDR1 SQVTM and CDR2 ANQGSEA. There are 15 residues in the CDR3. Trimming took 4 bases from V and 0 from J, leaving 16 bases between them. Here the CDR3 DNA reads TGCAGCGTTGTGGTGGGGCGAAGGAGCTCCTACGAGCAGTACTTC. Translation gives CSVVVGRRSSYEQYF.

The chain combines TRBV19 with TRBJ2-3, with TRBD1 identical over 7 bases. With 9 bases clipped from V and 2 bases from J, the junction kept 5 bases outside the gene matches. From germline, CDR1 is LNHDA and CDR2 SQIVND (reference sequence). This CDR3 comprises 13 residues. CDR3 amino acids: CARWGQFTDTQYF. The CDR3 bases are TGTGCCAGATGGGGACAGTTCACAGATACGCAGTATTTT.

This clone has a single count. This chain joins TRBV4-3 and TRBJ2-7, with 9 bases aligning to TRBD1. V was pared by 0 bases and J by 6 bases, with 9 bases of the junction left unmatched. There are 16 residues in the CDR3. CDR1 is LGHNA and CDR2 is YSLEER in the germline V gene. CDR3 residues: CASSQDRVTGGGEQYF. The CDR3 bases are TGCGCCAGCAGCCAAGATAGGGTTACAGGGGGCGGCGAGCAGTACTTC.

V usage is TRBV19 and J usage is TRBJ1-5; TRBD1 might be the D (5 bases). The length of the CDR3 is 15 residues. CDR1 LNHDA and CDR2 SQIVND come from the germline V gene (reference sequence). V was shortened by 7 bases and J by 0 bases, with 13 bases between the two germline ends. This CDR3 is CASNTHTGSNQPQHF. As DNA, the CDR3 is TGTGCCAGTAACACCCACACAGGTAGCAATCAGCCCCAGCATTTT.